Below are 12 T cell receptor beta chains sequenced from a single sample in a study of cytomegalovirus exposure and HLA in healthy donors. It was with 60 Vbeta and 13 Jbeta primers that the PCR ran. The data were produced by immunoSEQ multiplex PCR, yet TCRdb's version contains in-frame clones alone and is incomplete. The sample has about 140,000 clones, roughly 76% seen once. Sequencing used PBMCs. The receptor source for this set is a human donor in good health.

The CDR3 loop is CASSLKIRDRGPWGQPQHF. In DNA, the CDR3 is TGTGCCAGCAGCTTAAAGATTCGGGACAGGGGGCCGTGGGGTCAGCCCCAGCATTTT. V gene TRBV7-8 combines with J gene TRBJ1-5; the match to TRBD1 covers 12 bases. With 2 bases clipped from V and 6 bases from J, the junction kept 14 bases outside the gene matches. The CDR3 totals 19 residues. Looked up from germline, CDR1 is SGHVS and CDR2 is FQNEAQ.

The V call is TRBV6-1, the J call TRBJ2-3; 7 bases line up with TRBD1. Germline CDR1 and CDR2: MNHNS and SASEGT. Germline trimming cut 0 bases from V and 7 bases from J; bases unmatched to any gene: 4. The CDR3 spans 14 residues. CDR3 DNA sequence: TGTGCCAGCAGTGAAGCGTGGGACAGCTATACGCAGTATTTT. Its protein is CASSEAWDSYTQYF.

The genes are TRBV7-3 and TRBJ1-1, with a possible D match to TRBD1 (6 bases). Trimming removed 0 bases from V and 6 bases from J, with 14 bases in between. There are 15 residues in the CDR3. Per germline, CDR1 SGHTA and CDR2 FQGTGA. CDR3: CASSLTPGESAEAFF. CDR3 sequence (DNA): TGTGCCAGCAGCTTAACGCCAGGGGAAAGCGCTGAAGCTTTCTTT. Filled out from reference TRBV7-3 and TRBJ1-1, the complete variable domain reads GAGVSQTPSNKVTEKGKYVELRCDPISGHTALYWYRQSLGQGPEFLIYFQGTGAADDSGLPNDRFFAVRPEGSVSTLKIQRTERGDSAVYLCASSLTPGESAEAFFGQGTRLTVV.

The chain recombines TRBV29-1 with TRBJ2-2; 9 bases are shared with TRBD2. This CDR3 spans 14 amino acids. V was pared by 6 bases and J by 1 base, with 3 bases of the junction left unmatched. CDR1 is SQVTM, CDR2 ANQGSEA, per germline. CDR3 region: CSVRSGRNTGELFF. As DNA, the CDR3 is TGCAGCGTCCGTAGCGGGAGGAACACCGGGGAGCTGTTTTTT.

This clone was observed a few times. The rearrangement joins TRBV9 to TRBJ2-3, with 9 bases identical to TRBD2. Germline V gene sequence: CDR1 SGDLS, CDR2 YYNGEE. V dropped 4 bases and J dropped 5; count of bases not matched to a gene: 8. The CDR3 loop spans 15 amino acids. CDR3 sequence (DNA): TGTGCCAGCAGCAAGTCGCGGGGGGGAAGAGATACGCAGTATTTT. Encoded protein: CASSKSRGGRDTQYF.

The rearrangement uses TRBV19 and TRBJ1-2, with D hard to call. Trimming took off 11 bases at V and 3 bases at J, with 16 bases between the two ends. The CDR3 sequence is 13 residues long. Germline CDR1 reads LNHDA; CDR2 reads SQIVND (reference sequence). The CDR3 here is CAVDAPGDYGYTF. DNA for the CDR3: TGTGCCGTCGACGCCCCGGGAGACTATGGCTACACCTTC.

J is TRBJ2-3 and V is TRBV7-8; tentative D call: TRBD2 (5 bases). V lost 2 bases and J 6 bases, leaving 12 bases between the germline ends. CDR3 length: 14 residues. Germline loops: CDR1 SGHVS, CDR2 FQNEAQ. CDR3 protein: CASSLRTAPDTQYF. CDR3 nucleotides: TGTGCCAGCAGCTTACGGACTGCGCCGGATACGCAGTATTTT.

This clone came up a few times. The chain employs TRBV28 and TRBJ2-3; tentatively, D is TRBD1 (6 bases). The V end was cut by 4 bases, the J end by 2 bases, with 13 bases between. Per the germline V gene, CDR1 is MDHEN and CDR2 is SYDVKM. This CDR3 spans 15 amino acids. The CDR3 nucleotides are TGTGCCAGCAGTTCCTCGACAGGTCCCACAGATACGCAGTATTTT. Protein sequence: CASSSSTGPTDTQYF. The entire variable domain, with the rest obtained from reference TRBV28 and TRBJ2-3, is as follows: DVKVTQSSRYLVKRTGEKVFLECVQDMDHENMFWYRQDPGLGLRLIYFSYDVKMKEKGDIPEGYSVSREKKERFSLILESASTNQTSMYLCASSSSTGPTDTQYFGPGTRLTVL.

The chain couples TRBV5-6 to TRBJ1-2; maybe TRBD1 (5 bases). The V gene lost 3 bases and the J gene lost 3 bases, with 12 bases spanning the gap. This CDR3 is 14 amino acids long. Germline V gene lookup returns CDR1 SGHDT and CDR2 YYEEEE. CDR3 residues: CASSSQGADYGYTF. CDR3 in DNA: TGTGCCAGCAGCTCCCAAGGGGCTGACTATGGCTACACCTTC.

The gene calls are TRBV6-6 and TRBJ2-7, with TRBD1 matching 8 bases. The CDR3 sequence is 14 residues long. V was pared by 2 bases and J by 2 bases, with 2 bases of the junction left unmatched. Germline assignment: CDR1 MNHNY and CDR2 SVGAGI (reference sequence). The CDR3 loop reads CASSYRTGTYEQYF. The CDR3 nucleotides are TGTGCCAGCAGTTACCGGACAGGGACCTACGAGCAGTACTTC.

The chain links TRBV27 to TRBJ2-7, with 8 bases matching TRBD2. From germline, CDR1 is MNHEY and CDR2 SMNVEV (reference sequence). The length of the CDR3 is 16 residues. V shed 2 bases and J 3 bases; nucleotides not matched to a gene: 9. Here the CDR3 reads CASSLGRGGQIYEQYF. For the CDR3, the DNA is TGTGCCAGCAGTTTAGGACGGGGGGGACAAATCTACGAGCAGTACTTC.

The chain couples TRBV7-2 to TRBJ2-1; 9 nucleotides match TRBD2. Germline loops: CDR1 SGHTA, CDR2 FQGNSA. CDR3 length: 16 residues. V lost 1 base and J lost 8; bases outside the gene matches: 9. CDR3 in DNA: TGTGCCAGCAGCTTAGAGGCTAGCGGGGATGGGGATGAGCAGTTCTTC. It translates to CASSLEASGDGDEQFF.